This T cell receptor (beta chain) emerged from a study of T cells generated in artificial thymic organoids. Overall study context: FACS removed CD4 immature single positive or double positive precursors in some experiments.

This clonotype is termed medium-sized (0.01 to 0.1%). Reverse primers in the TRAC or TRBC constant regions drove separate semi-nested PCRs for TCRalpha and TCRbeta. First-strand cDNA was made from about 3.2 to 490 ng RNA. One entry per CDR3 protein results from TCRdb running MiXCR on the 5' RACE reads. The table has fewer than 9,000 distinct CDR3 sequences, about a sixth seen once; the top ten hold more than 1.4%. CD8+ T cells were enriched with magnetic beads. The CDR3 contains 13 residues. V dropped 0 bases and J dropped 3 bases, with 8 bases sitting between them. The germline gives CDR1 GTSNPN, CDR2 SVGIG (reference sequence).

The V gene is TRBV30, the J gene TRBJ1-1; D remains unclear. This sequence originates from a human donor who gave cord blood stem cells for thymic organoid culture, a cardiac surgery patient who gave postnatal thymus, or a blood donor (not recorded which). The sequencing input was naive CD8+ T cells from the thymus. Noted subset: CD3+TCRalphabeta+CD8SP T cells; for blood, CD45RO-CCR7+ naive CD8+ T cells. CDR3 amino acids: CAWSVKGYTEAFF. The CDR3 DNA follows: TGTGCCTGGAGTGTAAAGGGTTACACTGAAGCTTTCTTT. The full variable domain, in which reference TRBV30 and TRBJ1-1 provide the parts outside the CDR3, is SQTIHQWPATLVQPVGSPLSLECTVEGTSNPNLYWYRQAAGRGLQLLFYSVGIGQISSEVPQNLSASRPQDRQFILSSKKLLLSDSGFYLCAWSVKGYTEAFFGQGTRLTVV.